This T cell receptor (beta chain) was sequenced in a study of beta chain features in type 1 diabetes. About the research overall: Patients looked much like healthy donors when it came to age, gender and cell yields. General observations from the study: Lower insertion and higher deletion counts appeared at VDJ junctions in type 1 diabetes patients. Shorter TCRB CDR3s, moderately but significantly so, were found in Type 1 diabetes patients in all four CD4+ subsets.

Expressed TCRB transcripts got sequenced, as all isolated RNA was reverse transcribed. Measured with immunoSEQ multiplex PCR; TCRdb has only the in-frame clones, and not every one. Counted here are approximately 170,000 clones, 63% occurring once; the ten biggest clones make up about 0.089%. Turning to this clone: Antigen unknown.

The V and J ends lost 4 bases and 2 bases respectively, with 8 bases between them. Germline V gene sequence: CDR1 GTSNPN, CDR2 SVGIG (reference sequence). CDR3 length: 12 residues. CD45RO/CCR7/CD25/CD127/CD95/CD27 separated CD4+ naive, central memory, regulatory and stem cell-like memory cells by sorting. The receptor was isolated from a young man with type 1 diabetes. The source material was naive CD4+ T cells from blood. V and J are TRBV30 and TRBJ2-5; D is possibly TRBD1 (6 bases). CDR3 sequence: CAWNRVQETQYF. The CDR3 DNA reads as TGTGCCTGGAACAGGGTTCAAGAGACCCAGTACTTC. The entire variable domain, with the rest obtained from reference TRBV30 and TRBJ2-5, is as follows: SQTIHQWPATLVQPVGSPLSLECTVEGTSNPNLYWYRQAAGRGLQLLFYSVGIGQISSEVPQNLSASRPQDRQFILSSKKLLLSDSGFYLCAWNRVQETQYFGPGTRLLVL.